This T cell receptor beta chain stems from a study of T cell changes during pregnancy in multiple sclerosis. Libraries were prepared by immunoSEQ multiplex PCR; TCRdb keeps only in-frame clonotypes and omits some of them. The repertoire holds about 110,000 clones, with about 90% as singletons. This material consisted of peripheral blood, taken before pregnancy. This TCR was sampled from a female donor with multiple sclerosis, enrolled in a pregnancy study.

The DNA for the CDR3 is TGTGCCACCAAAAGGCCGGACAGGGGGAGAGGAAACACCATATATTTT. Protein sequence: CATKRPDRGRGNTIYF. V usage is TRBV27 and J usage is TRBJ1-3, with 10 bases matching TRBD1. CDR3 length: 16 residues. V lost 10 bases and J lost 4; bases outside the gene matches: 13. CDR1 and CDR2 from the germline V gene are MNHEY and SMNVEV (reference sequence).